The 28 T cell receptor beta chains in this list originate from one sample, sequenced in a study of blood T cell repertoires in COVID-19. Measured with immunoSEQ multiplex PCR; TCRdb has only the in-frame clones, and not every one. The repertoire holds about 210,000 clones, with 82% as singletons. The sample consisted of peripheral blood. Receptors originate from a woman aged 40 to 50 with acute or convalescent COVID-19.

The genes are TRBV3-1 (or the pseudogene TRBV3-2) and TRBJ2-3; TRBD2 matches 7 bases. J was trimmed by 1 base and V by 4 bases; bases with no gene match: 8. The CDR3 totals 16 residues. Germline CDR1 is LGHDT and CDR2 is YNNKEL (reference sequence). The CDR3 region is CASSPPLRGGTDTQYF. CDR3 in DNA: TGTGCCAGCAGCCCTCCTCTCCGGGGGGGCACAGATACGCAGTATTTT.

This chain uses TRBV13 with TRBJ2-7; D might be TRBD2 (5 bases). The V end lost 3 bases, the J end lost 1 base, and 10 bases lay between the germline ends. CDR1 and CDR2 (germline): PRHDT, FYEKMQ (reference sequence). The CDR3 runs to 14 residues. CDR3 in amino acids: CASSFGVRSYEQYF. CDR3 DNA sequence: TGTGCCAGCAGCTTCGGGGTTAGATCCTACGAGCAGTACTTC. Drawing the rest from reference TRBV13 and TRBJ2-7, the complete variable domain is AAGVIQSPRHLIKEKRETATLKCYPIPRHDTVYWYQQGPGQDPQFLISFYEKMQSDKGSIPDRFSAQQFSDYHSELNMSSLELGDSALYFCASSFGVRSYEQYFGPGTRLTVT.

The V and J genes are TRBV24-1 and TRBJ2-1; D may be TRBD2 (5 bases). Germline-derived CDR1 and CDR2 are KGHDR and SFDVKD. The CDR3 runs 14 residues. The V end lost 0 bases, the J end lost 12 bases, and 14 bases lay between the germline ends. Written as DNA, the CDR3 is TGTGCCACCAGTGATTTGCGGCAGGCTGAGGGGCAGTTCTTC. The encoded protein is CATSDLRQAEGQFF.

The CDR3 reads CASSVATHSSTDTQYF. CDR3 bases: TGTGCCAGCAGCGTAGCTACCCACTCGAGCACAGATACGCAGTATTTT. The chain combines TRBV9 with TRBJ2-3; D is uncertain. The CDR3 is 16 residues long. With 0 bases removed from V and 0 bases from J, the gap between germline ends came to 11 bases. The germline gives CDR1 SGDLS, CDR2 YYNGEE.

The CDR3 DNA follows: TGCGCCAGCAGCTTGGAGGCGGGGGGGCAAATAGATACGCAGTATTTT. This encodes CASSLEAGGQIDTQYF. The V gene is TRBV5-1, the J gene TRBJ2-3; 9 bases align to TRBD2. CDR1 and CDR2 (germline): SGHRS, YFSETQ. The V segment lost 0 bases and the J segment 5 bases; nucleotides outside the gene matches: 7. This CDR3 contains 16 residues.

The chain carries TRBV24-1 and TRBJ1-2; 8 bases fit TRBD1. V was pared by 4 bases and J by 6 bases, with 9 bases of the junction left unmatched. CDR3 size: 15 residues. The V gene's germline CDR1 is KGHDR and CDR2 SFDVKD. The CDR3 loop is CATSDPTGASDGYTF. DNA for the CDR3: TGTGCCACCAGTGACCCGACAGGGGCCTCGGATGGCTACACCTTC.

J is TRBJ1-6 and V is TRBV7-6; 9 bases line up with TRBD1. Germline assignment: CDR1 SGHVS and CDR2 FNYEAQ. The V and J ends lost 1 base and 9 bases, in that order; junction bases with no gene match: 7. CDR3 length equals 16 residues. CDR3 nucleotides: TGTGCCAGCAGCTTAGAGATTGGGACAGGGATTTCACCCCTCCACTTT. This translates into CASSLEIGTGISPLHF.

The CDR3 DNA sequence: TGTGCCAGCAGTTTAACTTGGGACTCCGGCTACACCTTC. It specifies CASSLTWDSGYTF. The gene calls are TRBV12-3 or TRBV12-4 and TRBJ1-2; D may be TRBD1 (5 bases). Trimming took off 2 bases at V and 8 bases at J, with 12 bases between the two ends. This CDR3 is built from 13 residues.

The V gene is TRBV6-6, the J gene TRBJ1-1, with no clear D. Germline CDR1 reads MNHNY; CDR2 reads SVGAGI (reference sequence). This CDR3 is built from 12 residues. Deletions cut 4 bases from V and 5 bases from J, with 8 bases between. Here the CDR3 reads CASSFGWTEAFF. CDR3 nucleotides: TGTGCCAGCAGTTTCGGTTGGACTGAAGCTTTCTTT.

The chain carries TRBV5-3 and TRBJ1-3, with TRBD1 matching over 8 bases. TRBV5-3 falls under the ORF class, with uncertain function. This CDR3 is built from 18 residues. V dropped 0 bases and J dropped 1; count of bases not matched to a gene: 9. The CDR3 region is CARSLERDRIFSGNTIYF. The CDR3 DNA sequence: TGTGCCAGAAGCTTGGAAAGGGACAGGATTTTTTCTGGAAACACCATATATTTT.

The chain recombines TRBV7-8 with TRBJ2-3, with 12 bases lining up with TRBD2. The ends lost 0 bases at V and 4 bases at J; junction bases unmatched: 8. Germline values: CDR1 SGHVS, CDR2 FQNEAQ. The CDR3 contains 18 residues. The CDR3: CASSLAPASGRDADTQYF. For the CDR3, the DNA is TGTGCCAGCAGCTTAGCACCGGCTAGCGGGAGGGACGCAGATACGCAGTATTTT.

The chain joins TRBV9 to TRBJ1-3; possible D gene TRBD1, 5 bases. Trimming removed 0 bases from V and 0 bases from J, with 7 bases in between. The length of the CDR3 is 15 residues. Germline assignment: CDR1 SGDLS and CDR2 YYNGEE. DNA for the CDR3: TGTGCCAGCAGCGTAGGGGACTACTCTGGAAACACCATATATTTT. Its translation: CASSVGDYSGNTIYF.

In its sample, this clone was seen once. The chain employs TRBV18 and TRBJ1-6; TRBD1 matches 8 bases. CDR3 size: 14 residues. The V segment lost 4 bases and the J segment 7 bases; nucleotides outside the gene matches: 3. Germline V lookup: CDR1 KGHSH, CDR2 LQKENI. This chain's CDR3 is CASSRDRKNSPLHF. For the CDR3, the DNA is TGTGCCAGCTCACGGGACAGGAAAAATTCACCCCTCCACTTT.

The chain has TRBV20-1 and TRBJ2-7; 7 nucleotides align to TRBD2. The CDR3 contains 11 residues. Germline CDR1 reads DFQATT; CDR2 reads SNEGSKA (reference sequence). J gave up 12 bases and V 0 bases, and 5 bases lay outside the gene matches. CDR3 in amino acids: CSARDGEGRYF. CDR3 sequence (DNA): TGCAGTGCTAGAGATGGGGAGGGGCGGTACTTC.

CDR3 sequence: CASTPGLGAYEQYF. The DNA for the CDR3 is TGTGCCAGCACCCCGGGACTAGGAGCCTACGAGCAGTACTTC. V and J are TRBV27 and TRBJ2-7; 8 bases align to TRBD2. Germline values: CDR1 MNHEY, CDR2 SMNVEV (reference sequence). The length of the CDR3 is 14 residues. The V gene end was trimmed by 7 bases and the J gene end by 2 bases; junction bases not matched to a gene: 7.

DNA of the CDR3: TGTGCCAGCAGTTACAGAGCAGATACGCAGTATTTT. Its translation: CASSYRADTQYF. The J gene is TRBJ2-3, the V gene TRBV14; no reliable D call. CDR1 SGHDN and CDR2 FVKESK come from the germline V gene. Trimming took 6 bases from V and 4 from J, leaving 8 bases between them. The CDR3 is made up of 12 amino acids.

The genes are TRBV27 and TRBJ2-1, with TRBD1 as a possible D gene (5 bases). The CDR3 is made up of 12 amino acids. V was pared by 5 bases and J by 5 bases, with 7 bases between. Germline CDR1 and CDR2: MNHEY and SMNVEV (reference sequence). In DNA, the CDR3 is TGTGCCAGCAGTCAAGGGGACAATGAGCAGTTCTTC. Its translation is CASSQGDNEQFF.

The table lists this clone with a count of one. The V and J genes are TRBV6-1 and TRBJ1-1; TRBD1 agrees at 10 bases. This CDR3 spans 15 amino acids. CDR1 is MNHNS, CDR2 SASEGT, per germline. The trim removed 1 base at V and 5 bases at J, leaving 4 bases unmatched. The CDR3 DNA follows: TGTGCCAGCAGTGAAGGACAGGGGGCGAAGACTGAAGCTTTCTTT. Residues: CASSEGQGAKTEAFF.

Concerning this clone: At the DNA level, this CDR3 is encoded by other sequences in the same sample as well. V gene TRBV11-2 combines with J gene TRBJ2-3; 11 bases match TRBD2. Germline lookup yields CDR1 SGHAT and CDR2 FQNNGV. Trimming took 3 bases from V and 4 from J; bases not matched to a gene: 0. This CDR3 comprises 14 residues. The CDR3 reads CASSFSGGADTQYF. For the CDR3, the DNA is TGTGCCAGCAGCTTTAGCGGGGGGGCAGATACGCAGTATTTT.

The chain is built from TRBV14 and TRBJ1-1, with D maybe TRBD1 (5 bases). The CDR3 consists of 13 residues. Germline CDR1 SGHDN, CDR2 FVKESK. Deletions cut 3 bases from V and 2 bases from J, with 7 bases between. As DNA, the CDR3 is TGTGCCAGCAGCCATACAGGTAACACTGAAGCTTTCTTT. Its protein is CASSHTGNTEAFF.

This chain joins TRBV10-3 and TRBJ1-2; D is possibly TRBD1 (5 bases). The V gene's germline CDR1 is ENHRY and CDR2 SYGVKD. V lost 6 bases and J 4 bases, leaving 18 bases between the germline ends. This CDR3 region has 15 residues. This CDR3 reads CAIRGAGRESYGYTF. CDR3 in DNA: TGTGCCATCAGGGGTGCAGGGAGGGAATCCTATGGCTACACCTTC.

The chain employs TRBV19 and TRBJ2-3, with TRBD2 matching 7 bases. CDR1 LNHDA and CDR2 SQIVND come from the germline V gene (reference sequence). The CDR3 is made up of 16 amino acids. The J segment lost 3 bases and the V segment lost 7 bases, leaving 13 bases of the junction unmatched. The CDR3 bases are TGTGCCAGTACCAAAACCCCGGGGGGTAAGACAGATACGCAGTATTTT. Translated, it gives CASTKTPGGKTDTQYF.

The rearrangement joins TRBV6-6 to TRBJ2-1, with 7 bases fitting TRBD1. The CDR3 totals 15 residues. V was pared by 6 bases and J by 8 bases, with 13 bases of the junction left unmatched. Germline values: CDR1 MNHNY, CDR2 SVGAGI (reference sequence). The DNA for the CDR3 is TGTGCCAGCAGCCGATCCGCGACAGGGTATGATGAGCAGTTCTTC. Translation: CASSRSATGYDEQFF.

This clone appeared a few times. V gene TRBV15 combines with J gene TRBJ2-1; a possible D gene is TRBD1 (6 bases). V was pared by 5 bases and J by 6 bases, with 14 bases between. CDR1 and CDR2 from the germline V gene are LNHNV and YYDKDF (reference sequence). The CDR3 contains 14 residues. The DNA of the CDR3 is TGTGCCACCAGCGCCCGGGACAACCCCAATGAGCAGTTCTTC. It translates to CATSARDNPNEQFF.

The chain is built from TRBV11-1 and TRBJ2-7; D may be TRBD2 (5 bases). The CDR3 is made up of 14 amino acids. The V gene's germline CDR1 is SGHAT and CDR2 FQDESV (reference sequence). V was pared by 7 bases and J by 3 bases, with 16 bases between. This CDR3 is CASMEQRYSYEQYF. CDR3 nucleotide sequence: TGTGCCAGCATGGAGCAGCGGTATAGCTACGAGCAGTACTTC.

The CDR3 is CAISEREGQVSYNEQFF. The CDR3 nucleotides are TGTGCCATCAGTGAGCGGGAGGGCCAAGTCTCCTACAATGAGCAGTTCTTC. The chain links TRBV10-3 to TRBJ2-1; 8 bases are shared with TRBD2. The CDR3 has 17 amino acids. With 2 bases clipped from V and 0 bases from J, the junction kept 6 bases outside the gene matches. The germline V gene has CDR1 ENHRY and CDR2 SYGVKD.

The table lists this clone with a few counts. The rearrangement links TRBV4-3 to TRBJ2-2, with 11 bases aligning to TRBD2. Germline-derived CDR1 and CDR2 are LGHNA and YSLEER. The CDR3 length is 19 residues. Trimming cost V 1 base and J 5 bases; bases outside gene matches: 12. As DNA, the CDR3 is TGCGCCAGCAGCCAAGGCCCACCGGGACTAGCGGCATTTACCGGGGAGCTGTTTTTT. This codes for CASSQGPPGLAAFTGELFF.

V is TRBV24-1 and J is TRBJ1-1, with D possibly matching TRBD1 (5 bases). The ends were cut back, 5 bases at V and 4 bases at J, with 10 bases in the middle. This CDR3 contains 13 residues. The germline V gene has CDR1 KGHDR and CDR2 SFDVKD. The CDR3 coding sequence is TGTGCCACCAGTGGCGGGGGGGGCACTGAAGCTTTCTTT. Its translation: CATSGGGGTEAFF.